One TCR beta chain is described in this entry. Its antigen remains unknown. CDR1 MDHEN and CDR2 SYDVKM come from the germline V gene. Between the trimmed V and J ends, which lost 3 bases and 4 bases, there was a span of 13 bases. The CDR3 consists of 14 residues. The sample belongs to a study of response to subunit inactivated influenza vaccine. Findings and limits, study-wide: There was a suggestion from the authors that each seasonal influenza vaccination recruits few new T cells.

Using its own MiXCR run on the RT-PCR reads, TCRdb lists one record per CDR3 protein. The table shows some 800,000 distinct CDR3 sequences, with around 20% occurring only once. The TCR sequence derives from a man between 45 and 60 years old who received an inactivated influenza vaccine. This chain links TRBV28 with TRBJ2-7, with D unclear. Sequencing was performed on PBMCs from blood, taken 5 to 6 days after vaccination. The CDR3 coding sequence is TGTGCCAGCAGTTTGATGGCGGTTGTGTACGAGCAGTACTTC. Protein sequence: CASSLMAVVYEQYF.